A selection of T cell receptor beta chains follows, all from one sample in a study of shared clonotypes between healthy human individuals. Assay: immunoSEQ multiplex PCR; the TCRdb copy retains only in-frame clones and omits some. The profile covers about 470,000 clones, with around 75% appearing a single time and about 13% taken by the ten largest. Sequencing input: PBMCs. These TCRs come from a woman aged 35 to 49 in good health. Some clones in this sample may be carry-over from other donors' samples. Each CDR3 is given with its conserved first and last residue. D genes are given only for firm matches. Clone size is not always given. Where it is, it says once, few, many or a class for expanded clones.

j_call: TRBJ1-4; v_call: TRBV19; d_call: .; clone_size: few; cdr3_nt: TGTGCCAGTAGTGCCCCCCGGAATAATGAAAAACTGTTTTTT; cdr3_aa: CASSAPRNNEKLFF
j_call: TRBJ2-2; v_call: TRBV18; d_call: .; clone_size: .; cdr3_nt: TGTGCCAGCTTCGACCCGGCCGGGGAGCTGTTTTTT; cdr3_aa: CASFDPAGELFF
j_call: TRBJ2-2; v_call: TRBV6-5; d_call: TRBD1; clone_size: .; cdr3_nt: TGTGCCAGCAGTTATTTGGACAGGGGGAACACCGGGGAGCTGTTTTTT; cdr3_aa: CASSYLDRGNTGELFF
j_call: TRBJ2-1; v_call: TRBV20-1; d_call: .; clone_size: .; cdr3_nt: TGCAGTGTTGCCGCCCCCAATGAGCAGTTCTTC; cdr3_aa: CSVAAPNEQFF
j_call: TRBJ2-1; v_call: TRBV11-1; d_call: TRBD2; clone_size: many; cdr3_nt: TGTGCCAGCAGCCCGCACGGGAGGAGGCTGGTCTTC; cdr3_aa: CASSPHGRRLVF
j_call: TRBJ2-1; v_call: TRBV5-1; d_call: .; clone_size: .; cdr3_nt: TGCGCCAGCAGCTTGGAAGGTGACCCCTACAATGAGCAGTTCTTC; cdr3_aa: CASSLEGDPYNEQFF
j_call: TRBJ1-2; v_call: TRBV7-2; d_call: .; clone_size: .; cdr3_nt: TGTGCCAGCAGCCCCAGCCTAACCCGGGACGTCCACCACTATGGCTACACCTTC; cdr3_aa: CASSPSLTRDVHHYGYTF
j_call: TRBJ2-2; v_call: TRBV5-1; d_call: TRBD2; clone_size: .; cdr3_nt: TGCGCCAGCAGTTCTAGCGGGAGAGAGTACGGGGAGCTGTTTTTT; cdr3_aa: CASSSSGREYGELFF
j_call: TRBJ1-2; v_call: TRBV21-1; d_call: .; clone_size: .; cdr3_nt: TGTGCCAGCCGGGACAGTCTCTATGGCTACACCTTC; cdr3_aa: CASRDSLYGYTF
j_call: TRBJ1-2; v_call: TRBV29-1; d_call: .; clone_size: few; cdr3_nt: TGCAGCGTTGAGGTGGGCGAAGGCTACACCTTC; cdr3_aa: CSVEVGEGYTF
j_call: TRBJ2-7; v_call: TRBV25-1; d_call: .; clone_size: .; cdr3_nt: TGTGCCAGCAGCGGAGGGGTGGGCGAGCAGTACTTC; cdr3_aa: CASSGGVGEQYF
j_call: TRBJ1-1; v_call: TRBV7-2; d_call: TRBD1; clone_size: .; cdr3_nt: TGTGCCAGCAGCCCATTTGGACAGGGTGAAGCTTTCTTT; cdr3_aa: CASSPFGQGEAFF
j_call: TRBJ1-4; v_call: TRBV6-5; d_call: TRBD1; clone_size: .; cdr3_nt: TGTGCCAGCGAGGGGGCCATGGGAAAACTGTTTTTT; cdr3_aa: CASEGAMGKLFF
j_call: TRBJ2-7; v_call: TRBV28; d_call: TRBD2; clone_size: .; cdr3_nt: TGTGCCAGCAGCGGACTAGCGGGAGGCGTACACTACGAGCAGTACTTC; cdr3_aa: CASSGLAGGVHYEQYF
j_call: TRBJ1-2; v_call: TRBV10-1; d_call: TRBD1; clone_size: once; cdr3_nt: TGCGCCAGCAGTGTCAGGACAGGGGTGCGATACCACTATGGCTACACCTTC; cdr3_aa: CASSVRTGVRYHYGYTF
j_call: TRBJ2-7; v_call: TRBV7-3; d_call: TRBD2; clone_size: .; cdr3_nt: TGTGCCAGCAGCTTATGGCTAGCGGGAGTCGAGCAGTACTTC; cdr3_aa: CASSLWLAGVEQYF
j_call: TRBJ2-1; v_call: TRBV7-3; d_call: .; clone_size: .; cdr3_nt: TGTGCCAGCAGCTCCATCTTGCGTGGCGATGAGCAGTTCTTC; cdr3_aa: CASSSILRGDEQFF
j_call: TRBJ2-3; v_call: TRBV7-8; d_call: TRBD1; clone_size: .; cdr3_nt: TGTGCCAGCAGATCTCTTTCGGGACAGGGGGCGAAAGATACGCAGTATTTT; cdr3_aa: CASRSLSGQGAKDTQYF
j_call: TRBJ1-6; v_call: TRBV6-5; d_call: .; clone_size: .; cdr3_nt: TGTGCCAGCAGTGACAGATATTCACCCCTCCACTTT; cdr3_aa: CASSDRYSPLHF
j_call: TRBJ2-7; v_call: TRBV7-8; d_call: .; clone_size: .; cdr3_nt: TGTGCCAGCAGCACCACAGGGAACTCCTACGAGCAGTACTTC; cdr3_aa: CASSTTGNSYEQYF
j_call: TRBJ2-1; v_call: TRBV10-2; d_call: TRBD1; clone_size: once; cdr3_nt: TGCGCCAGCAGGGAAGGGACAGGGGAATACAATGAGCAGTTCTTC; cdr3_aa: CASREGTGEYNEQFF
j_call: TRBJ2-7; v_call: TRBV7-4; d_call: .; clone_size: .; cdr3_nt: TGTGCCAGCAGCTTAGTTTGGGGGTACGAGCAGTACTTC; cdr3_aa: CASSLVWGYEQYF
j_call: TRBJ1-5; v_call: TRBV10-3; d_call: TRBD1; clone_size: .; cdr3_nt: TGTGCCATCAGTGAGTCTCGGGGACAGGGGAGCAATCAGCCCCAGCATTTT; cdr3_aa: CAISESRGQGSNQPQHF
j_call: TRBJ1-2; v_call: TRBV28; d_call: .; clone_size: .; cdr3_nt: TGTGCCAGCAGTGTAAAGGGTCGGGGCAGGAACTATGGCTACACCTTC; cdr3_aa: CASSVKGRGRNYGYTF
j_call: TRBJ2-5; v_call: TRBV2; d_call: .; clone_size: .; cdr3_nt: TGTGCCAGCAGATCGTGGGAGACCCAGTACTTC; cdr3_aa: CASRSWETQYF
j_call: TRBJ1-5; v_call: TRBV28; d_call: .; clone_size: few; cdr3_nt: TGTGCCAGCACCCCCGGCCAGGGGAATCAGCCCCAGCATTTT; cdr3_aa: CASTPGQGNQPQHF
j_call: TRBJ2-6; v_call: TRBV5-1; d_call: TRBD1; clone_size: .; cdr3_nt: TGCGCCAGCAGCAACCGGGACAGGGACGGGGCCAACGTCCTGACTTTC; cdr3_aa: CASSNRDRDGANVLTF
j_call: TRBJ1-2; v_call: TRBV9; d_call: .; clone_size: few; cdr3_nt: TGTGCCAGTGGACAGCCCGACTATGGCTACACCTTC; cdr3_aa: CASGQPDYGYTF
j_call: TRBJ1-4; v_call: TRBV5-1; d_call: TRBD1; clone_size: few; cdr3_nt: TGCGCCAGCAGCTTTTACCCGACAGGGGGGTCAACTAATGAAAAACTGTTTTTT; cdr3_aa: CASSFYPTGGSTNEKLFF
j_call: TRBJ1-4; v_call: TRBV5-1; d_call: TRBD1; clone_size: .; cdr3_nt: TGCGCCAGCAGCGAGGTTACAGGGGATAATGAAAAACTGTTTTTT; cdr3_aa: CASSEVTGDNEKLFF
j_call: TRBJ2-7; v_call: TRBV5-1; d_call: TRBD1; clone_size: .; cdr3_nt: TGCGCCAGCAGCTCGACCTACGGACAGGGTCTCTACGAGCAGTACTTC; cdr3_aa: CASSSTYGQGLYEQYF
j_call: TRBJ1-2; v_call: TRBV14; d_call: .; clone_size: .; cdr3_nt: TGTGCCAGCAGCCAAGGAGTCTATGGCTACACCTTC; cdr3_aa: CASSQGVYGYTF
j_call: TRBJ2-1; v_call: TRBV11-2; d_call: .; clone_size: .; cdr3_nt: TGTGCCAGCAGCCTGAACACCAATGAGCAGTTCTTC; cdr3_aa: CASSLNTNEQFF
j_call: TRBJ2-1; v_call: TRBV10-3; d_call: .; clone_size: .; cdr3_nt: TGTGCCATCACTGAGACAGAAGACAATGAGCAGTTCTTC; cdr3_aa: CAITETEDNEQFF
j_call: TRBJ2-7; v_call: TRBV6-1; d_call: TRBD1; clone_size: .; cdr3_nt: TGTGCCAGCAGTGTGTGGCAGGGGGCCTACGAGCAGTACTTC; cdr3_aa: CASSVWQGAYEQYF
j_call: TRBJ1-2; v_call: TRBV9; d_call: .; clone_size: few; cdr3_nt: TGTGCCAGCAGCGTAGTCGCTGACGGGGCGGAAGGCTACACCTTC; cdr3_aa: CASSVVADGAEGYTF
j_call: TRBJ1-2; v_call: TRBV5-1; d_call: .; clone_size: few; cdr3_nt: TGCGCCAGCAGCTTAACCTTAATAGGGAACTATGGCTACACCTTC; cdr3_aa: CASSLTLIGNYGYTF
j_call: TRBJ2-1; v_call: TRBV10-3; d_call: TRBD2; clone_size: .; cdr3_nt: TGTGCCATCAGCCCGGGACTAGCGGACAATGAGCAGTTCTTC; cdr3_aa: CAISPGLADNEQFF
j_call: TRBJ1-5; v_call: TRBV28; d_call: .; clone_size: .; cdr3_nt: TGTGCCAGCTGGGGGTCCCTTAGCAATCAGCCCCAGCATTTT; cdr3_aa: CASWGSLSNQPQHF
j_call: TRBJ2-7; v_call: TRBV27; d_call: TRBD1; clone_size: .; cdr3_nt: TGTGCCAGCAGGTACGGGACAGGGTCCTACGAGCAGTACTTC; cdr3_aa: CASRYGTGSYEQYF
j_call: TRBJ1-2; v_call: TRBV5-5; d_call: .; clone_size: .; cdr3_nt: TGTGCCAGCAGCTCCGTGGGAGGAGGCTACACCTTC; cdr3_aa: CASSSVGGGYTF
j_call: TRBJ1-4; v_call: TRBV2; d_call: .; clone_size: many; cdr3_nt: TGTGCCAGCAGTGACAGAACTAATGAAAAACTGTTTTTT; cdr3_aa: CASSDRTNEKLFF
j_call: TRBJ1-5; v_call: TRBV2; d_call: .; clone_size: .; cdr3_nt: TGTGCCAGCAGTAGACAGGACCGTAATCAGCCCCAGCATTTT; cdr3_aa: CASSRQDRNQPQHF
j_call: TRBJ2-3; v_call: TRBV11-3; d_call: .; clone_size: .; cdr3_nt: TGTGCCAGCAGCTTAGAGGTCAGGGATACGCAGTATTTT; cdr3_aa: CASSLEVRDTQYF
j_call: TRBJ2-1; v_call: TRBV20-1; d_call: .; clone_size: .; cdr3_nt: TGCAGTGCTAGAATATGGGATGAGCAGTTCTTC; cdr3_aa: CSARIWDEQFF
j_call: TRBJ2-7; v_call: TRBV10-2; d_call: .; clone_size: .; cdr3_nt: TGCGCCAGCATGAACTACGAGCAGTACTTC; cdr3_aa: CASMNYEQYF